This T cell receptor (beta chain) was sequenced during a study of early stage breast cancer tumors (dated by TCRdb to about 2017). Some background on the complete study: Of the 15 to 20 invasive breast tumors, approximately 11 were found to be estrogen receptor-positive, progesterone receptor-positive and HER2-negative. About 70% of the 12 ER+/PR+/HER2- tumors were invasive ductal carcinomas, while the other four were invasive lobular carcinomas. On average, each sample got 7.5 to 10-fold read coverage. The samples as a whole yielded a few million detected templates, corresponding to about 1 million unique clonotypes. Paper-wide results and their limitations: Enriched TCRB sequences shared across patients were found to be mostly commonly generated sequences that were unlikely to play an important role in the tumor microenvironment. Repertoires from blood resembled normal breast more closely than tumor, and using blood as a reference for each tissue separated tumor from normal in 14 of 16 patients. Compared with adjacent normal breast tissue, tumors had roughly 2.5-fold higher T cell density and higher clonality. Chain pairing and functional markers such as CD4, CD8 and FOXP3 were not captured by bulk genomic DNA sequencing of unsorted cells. Because the cohort was small, a breakdown by tumor subtype could not be done.

Each sample was amplified in two independent genomic DNA replicates, using 0.5 to 0.65 ug for blood and 1.5 ug for tumor or normal breast. TCRB sequencing of genomic DNA was carried out with the ImmunoSeq Intro kit according to the manufacturer's instructions. Multiplex PCR ran 25 to 35 cycles with proprietary primers and spike-in control sequences for absolute quantification. An 87-bp fragment spanning the CDR3 and flanking V and J genes was sequenced with single-end 150-bp reads. Seven samples, with two replicates for each sample, were multiplexed per lane of an Illumina MiSeq using version 3.0 chemistry. The paper's processing steps were these. The vendor's proprietary pipeline handled the raw data processing, merging both replicates into a single result for each sample. To define clonotypes, the study grouped productive rearrangements that shared the V-gene family, CDR3 amino acid sequence and J-gene segment. Clonality was calculated as 1 minus the normalized Shannon entropy (Pielou evenness) of TCRB abundances. T cell density was estimated as total templates divided by the number of input cells, with the number of input cells inferred from the DNA input amount. Total repertoire diversity and clonality were estimated with Recon using default parameters. A clonotype was considered tumor-enriched if its abundance in tumor exceeded 0.1% and was at least 32-fold higher than its abundance in normal breast. As stored in TCRdb, this immuneACCESS dataset retains in-frame rearrangements with V and J assigned. A fraction of the clones does not appear; measured against another copy, unresolved V genes explain less than half of the discrepancy, and the remainder lacks a known reason. V, J and clone size are taken as reported in that table, and D and trimming were inferred from the DNA itself. The sample table shows tens of thousands of clones, and approximately 90% are seen once. The top ten hold 4% to 5.5% of the sample.

CDR1 is given as MNHNY and CDR2 as SVGAGI, both from the germline V gene (reference sequence). At the junction V is shortened by 7 bases and J by 6 bases, with 13 bases in between. Reading from cysteine to phenylalanine, the CDR3 counts 13 amino acids. Of all the DNA, just the CDR3 is kept, 39 bases in frame from base 1. The study profiled bulk TCR beta-chain repertoires in matched peripheral blood, tumor and adjacent normal breast tissue taken from some 17 patients with early-stage breast cancer. Before surgery, 5-10 mL of whole blood was collected into EDTA tubes and then processed within 2 hours. Ficoll-Paque centrifugation in SepMate-50 tubes was used to isolate peripheral blood mononuclear cells. PBMCs were cryopreserved in about 90% FBS with roughly 10% DMSO in aliquots of roughly 1.8 to 4.5 million cells and stored in liquid nitrogen. The Qiagen AllPrep DNA/RNA Mini kit was used for genomic DNA extraction.

With respect to this clone: The specificity of this receptor is unknown. No per-base quality is available; no much larger clone lies one base away.

The clonotype was recovered from a person in their 70s with breast cancer. The sequence joins TRBV6-6 to TRBJ1-5, with no confidently assigned D gene. Sequenced sample: blood. The nucleotide sequence reads TGTGCCAGCACTACACCCCGGGGTCAGCCCCAGCATTTT. Protein translation: CASTTPRGQPQHF.